This T cell receptor beta chain emerged from a study of breast tumors, draining lymph nodes, adjacent tissues. The lymph nodes were axillary draining lymph nodes from breast cancer patients. CDR3 length: 15 amino acids. Trimming took 0 bases from V and 7 from J, leaving 16 bases between them. Germline assignment: CDR1 DFQATT and CDR2 SNEGSKA (reference sequence). TCRdb re-called the multiplex PCR reads through MiXCR, storing one row per CDR3 protein. The table lists around 230,000 distinct CDR3 sequences, 30% to 35% of them singletons. General study results and limits: Most tumor T cells seemingly derive from lymph node, then expand in tumor. Tumor and nontumor repertoires were significantly more similar in luminal-like than in basal-like breast cancer. Tumor repertoires ranked between lymph nodes and nontumor tissue in diversity, with V and J gene preferences.

This clonotype has ten or more counts. The antigen is unknown. This TCR was sampled from a female donor with breast cancer. Some clones in this sample may be carry-over from other donors' samples. The sample was axillary lymph node tissue. The chain employs TRBV20-1 and TRBJ2-1; D remains unclear. The CDR3 spells CSARDGRGIENEQFF. In DNA form, the CDR3 reads TGCAGTGCTAGAGATGGCCGTGGGATAGAAAATGAGCAGTTCTTC.